This entry lists 20 T cell receptor beta chains sequenced from one sample in a study of blood T cell repertoires in COVID-19. Measured with immunoSEQ multiplex PCR; TCRdb has only the in-frame clones, and not every one. The data show hundreds of thousands of clones, with over 75% seen just once and 1% to 1.3% held by the top ten. Sequencing input: PBMCs or T cells enriched from blood (not recorded which). All receptors come from a man younger than 45 who had recovered from COVID-19.

This clone has just one count. This sequence joins TRBV19 and TRBJ1-1; 7 bases match TRBD1. The CDR3 has 17 residues. Germline CDR1 LNHDA, CDR2 SQIVND (reference sequence). V was pared by 6 bases and J by 1 base, with 14 bases of the junction left unmatched. CDR3 in amino acids: CASRDRPKSQWNTEAFF. CDR3 coding DNA: TGTGCCAGTAGGGACAGGCCAAAGTCCCAATGGAACACTGAAGCTTTCTTT.

The V call is TRBV5-4, the J call TRBJ2-7; 11 bases align to TRBD2. The CDR3 is made up of 16 amino acids. V trimming: 5 bases; J trimming: 1 base; junction bases outside the gene matches: 8. Looked up from germline, CDR1 is SGHNT and CDR2 is YYREEE (reference sequence). CDR3 sequence: CASRRTSGQQSYEQYF. DNA of the CDR3: TGTGCCAGCAGACGGACTAGCGGGCAACAGTCCTACGAGCAGTACTTC.

This chain joins TRBV19 and TRBJ2-1, with TRBD2 matching over 11 bases. Trimming removed 5 bases from V and 10 bases from J; junction bases left unmatched: 13. Germline CDR1 and CDR2: LNHDA and SQIVND (reference sequence). The CDR3 consists of 16 residues. CDR3 loop: CASSPRVAGGPEEQFF. The CDR3 DNA follows: TGTGCCAGTAGTCCCCGGGTAGCGGGAGGGCCAGAAGAGCAGTTCTTC.

The rearrangement links TRBV13 to TRBJ2-7; 7 bases match TRBD2. The CDR3 is 15 residues long. Germline assignment: CDR1 PRHDT and CDR2 FYEKMQ (reference sequence). Unmatched junction bases numbered 10, after V lost 3 bases and J lost 5 bases. The CDR3 loop is CASSFGLAAGHEQYF. DNA for the CDR3: TGTGCCAGCAGCTTTGGGCTAGCGGCCGGGCACGAGCAGTACTTC.

The chain employs TRBV2 and TRBJ2-2; 15 positions agree with TRBD2. Unmatched junction bases numbered 3, after V lost 6 bases and J lost 7 bases. CDR3 length: 15 amino acids. Germline values: CDR1 SNHLY, CDR2 FYNNEI. The CDR3 nucleotides read TGTGCCAGCAGGGGGACTAGCGGGAGGATCGGGGAGCTGTTTTTT. It is translated as CASRGTSGRIGELFF.

The CDR3 sequence is CASTRAGTYEQYF. The CDR3 DNA is TGTGCCAGCACTCGGGCGGGGACCTACGAGCAGTACTTC. V and J are TRBV12-3 or TRBV12-4 and TRBJ2-7; tentative D call: TRBD2 (6 bases). The CDR3 consists of 13 residues. Trimming pared 7 bases from V and 2 bases from J, leaving 12 bases between.

CDR3 in DNA: TGTGCCAGCACCAGATCAGGACAGGGCTACGAGCAGTACTTC. It codes for CASTRSGQGYEQYF. This chain uses TRBV7-9 with TRBJ2-7; 8 bases match TRBD1. Losses at the gene ends were 7 bases for V and 3 bases for J; bases not matched to a gene: 8. The germline gives CDR1 SEHNR, CDR2 FQNEAQ (reference sequence). This CDR3 contains 14 residues.

Worth noting for this clone: Other nucleotide sequences in the sample specify the same CDR3. The genes are TRBV10-3 and TRBJ1-5; tentative D call: TRBD1 (5 bases). The CDR3 is 13 amino acids. The V gene's germline CDR1 is ENHRY and CDR2 SYGVKD. The V end lost 0 bases, the J end lost 7 bases, and 7 bases lay between the germline ends. The CDR3 reads CAISESGGQPQHF. The CDR3, as DNA: TGTGCCATCAGTGAGTCCGGGGGACAGCCCCAGCATTTT.

This rearrangement joins TRBV3-1 (or the pseudogene TRBV3-2) to TRBJ1-2; a weak D match, TRBD1 (5 bases). This CDR3 has 14 residues. Between the trimmed V and J ends, which lost 0 bases and 8 bases, there was a span of 13 bases. The germline gives CDR1 LGHDT, CDR2 YNNKEL (reference sequence). CDR3 in amino acids: CASSQEEGTGGYTF. The CDR3 DNA reads as TGTGCCAGCAGCCAAGAGGAGGGGACGGGCGGCTACACCTTC.

This sequence joins TRBV2 and TRBJ2-1; 12 nucleotides agree with TRBD2. V dropped 6 bases and J dropped 5; count of bases not matched to a gene: 5. The germline V gene has CDR1 SNHLY and CDR2 FYNNEI. The CDR3 has 15 amino acids. DNA of the CDR3: TGTGCCAGCAGCGCTACTAGCGGGGGGAACAATGAGCAGTTCTTC. Translating gives CASSATSGGNNEQFF.

The V gene is TRBV10-3, the J gene TRBJ1-5; D is possibly TRBD1 (5 bases). The CDR3 runs 15 residues. V lost 2 bases and J 3 bases, leaving 11 bases between the germline ends. Looked up from germline, CDR1 is ENHRY and CDR2 is SYGVKD. This chain's CDR3 is CAISEGARYNQPQHF. The CDR3 bases are TGTGCCATCAGTGAGGGGGCCCGATACAATCAGCCCCAGCATTTT.

This clone was recorded many times. The chain employs TRBV28 and TRBJ1-5, with D unresolved. Trimming left V 3 bases short and J 0 bases short, with 12 bases between. This CDR3 comprises 16 residues. In germline, CDR1 is MDHEN, CDR2 SYDVKM. The CDR3: CASSFLARISNQPQHF. The CDR3 coding sequence is TGTGCCAGCAGTTTCTTAGCTCGGATTAGCAATCAGCCCCAGCATTTT. Full variable domain (outside the CDR3, taken from reference TRBV28 and TRBJ1-5): DVKVTQSSRYLVKRTGEKVFLECVQDMDHENMFWYRQDPGLGLRLIYFSYDVKMKEKGDIPEGYSVSREKKERFSLILESASTNQTSMYLCASSFLARISNQPQHFGDGTRLSIL.

The chain recombines TRBV28 with TRBJ2-6; D remains ambiguous. CDR3 size: 18 residues. V lost 3 bases and J 0 bases, leaving 15 bases between the germline ends. Germline V gene sequence: CDR1 MDHEN, CDR2 SYDVKM. In nucleotides, the CDR3 is TGTGCCAGCAGTTTTATCTTGGGCGACCTCTCTGGGGCCAACGTCCTGACTTTC. This sequence encodes CASSFILGDLSGANVLTF.

V is TRBV5-5 and J is TRBJ2-7, with 7 bases identical to TRBD1. V lost 0 bases to trimming and J lost 4 bases; unmatched junction nucleotides: 4. The CDR3 is 14 residues long. Germline V CDR1 and CDR2: SGHKS, YYEKEE (reference sequence). CDR3 protein: CASSLDRGGYEQYF. The CDR3 DNA reads TGTGCCAGCAGCTTGGACAGGGGTGGATACGAGCAGTACTTC.

J is TRBJ2-7 and V is TRBV11-3; perhaps TRBD2 as D (6 bases). Germline CDR1 is SGHNT and CDR2 is YENEEA. Trimming removed 5 bases from V and 1 base from J, with 12 bases in between. The CDR3 is 14 residues long. CDR3: CASSMGGRSYEQYF. DNA for the CDR3: TGTGCCAGCAGCATGGGAGGACGGTCCTACGAGCAGTACTTC.

V is TRBV19 and J is TRBJ2-7, with TRBD2 identical over 9 bases. The germline gives CDR1 LNHDA, CDR2 SQIVND (reference sequence). This CDR3 region has 14 residues. V trimming: 3 bases; J trimming: 4 bases; junction bases outside the gene matches: 4. The CDR3 DNA reads as TGTGCCAGTAGTATGGCTAGCGGGACATACGAGCAGTACTTC. The encoded protein is CASSMASGTYEQYF.

J is TRBJ1-5 and V is TRBV19, with D perhaps TRBD1 (6 bases). Germline V CDR1 and CDR2: LNHDA, SQIVND (reference sequence). The CDR3 has 13 residues. V was clipped by 6 bases and J by 7 bases, with 13 bases between them. The CDR3 sequence: CASSNRAIQPQHF. DNA of the CDR3: TGTGCCAGTAGCAACAGGGCCATCCAGCCCCAGCATTTT.

The chain joins TRBV5-1 to TRBJ2-7, with TRBD2 identical over 7 bases. The CDR3 contains 15 residues. Germline V gene sequence: CDR1 SGHRS, CDR2 YFSETQ. J was trimmed by 3 bases and V by 4 bases; bases with no gene match: 10. Here the CDR3 reads CASSLLSSGIYEQYF. CDR3 nucleotide sequence: TGCGCCAGCAGCCTGCTATCTAGCGGAATCTACGAGCAGTACTTC.

This clone was found once. This chain joins TRBV6-5 and TRBJ1-6; D gene ambiguous. Germline V gene data show CDR1 as MNHEY and CDR2 as SVGAGI. There are 16 residues in the CDR3. With 4 bases removed from V and 3 bases from J, the gap between germline ends came to 13 bases. The CDR3 region has the DNA TGTGCCAGCAGTTTTACAGAGTCTATCTATAATTCACCCCTCCACTTT. This encodes CASSFTESIYNSPLHF.

This clone came up once. The chain carries TRBV11-3 and TRBJ2-2, with TRBD1 as a possible D gene (5 bases). The CDR3 has 14 residues. V gave up 1 base and J gave up 5 bases, with 8 bases separating them. CDR1 and CDR2 (germline): SGHNT, YENEEA. CDR3 DNA sequence: TGTGCCAGCAGCTTAGGGGGCCTTACCGGGGAGCTGTTTTTT. Translation gives CASSLGGLTGELFF. Filled out from reference TRBV11-3 and TRBJ2-2, the complete variable domain reads EAGVVQSPRYKIIEKKQPVAFWCNPISGHNTLYWYLQNLGQGPELLIRYENEEAVDDSQLPKDRFSAERLKGVDSTLKIQPAELGDSAVYLCASSLGGLTGELFFGEGSRLTVL.